This T cell receptor beta chain was captured in a study of blood T cell repertoires in COVID-19. Study summary: PBMCs, B-cell-depleted T cells, or T cells provided the cDNA or gDNA that made up the material.

Assay used: immunoSEQ multiplex PCR; TCRdb lists only in-frame clones, some missing. The table lists under 300,000 clones, 65% to 80% of them singletons. This clone was detected a few times. The germline V gene encodes CDR1 MDHEN and CDR2 SYDVKM. The CDR3 length is 16 residues. Trimming removed 2 bases from V and 6 bases from J; junction bases left unmatched: 9. This chain joins TRBV28 and TRBJ1-2; TRBD1 agrees at 10 bases. This clonotype was obtained from a woman in her forties with active or convalescent COVID-19. Sequenced: peripheral blood. The CDR3 nucleotides read TGTGCCAGCAGTTTAAGTCCGGGGACAGGGGTCAATGGCTACACCTTC. This sequence encodes CASSLSPGTGVNGYTF.